The source of this T cell receptor beta chain is a study of blood T cell repertoires in COVID-19. The length of the CDR3 is 16 residues. Germline V gene lookup returns CDR1 MGHRA and CDR2 YSYEKL. V trimming: 2 bases; J trimming: 6 bases; junction bases outside the gene matches: 9. Using immunoSEQ multiplex PCR, the repertoire was profiled, and TCRdb retains in-frame clones only, with some absent. The top ten clones hold less than 3% of a sample with 200,000 to 300,000 clones, around 87% of them seen once. Sequencing was performed on peripheral blood. The sequence came from a woman aged 45-65 years with acute or convalescent COVID-19. V usage is TRBV4-1 and J usage is TRBJ2-2; TRBD2 matches 7 bases. The CDR3, as DNA: TGCGCCAGCAGCCAAACCCGGACTAGTTGGGCCGGGGAGCTGTTTTTT. Amino acids: CASSQTRTSWAGELFF.